One and the same sample provided the 23 T cell receptor beta chains below, sequenced in a study of Siglec-9 on CD8 T cells in melanoma. TCRdb keeps only in-frame clones here, not all; method: immunoSEQ multiplex PCR. This table has about 30,000 clones, 80% appearing once. Sequenced sample: Siglec-9- CD8+ T cells sorted from blood. These receptors all come from a human donor in good health.

The chain joins TRBV27 to TRBJ1-5; possibly TRBD1 for D (6 bases). Germline V gene data show CDR1 as MNHEY and CDR2 as SMNVEV (reference sequence). V shed 0 bases and J shed 5 bases, with 11 bases lying between them. This CDR3 has 15 residues. In nucleotides, the CDR3 is TGTGCCAGCAGTTTATCCACGGACAGCGATCAGCCCCAGCATTTT. This codes for CASSLSTDSDQPQHF.

This clone was detected only a few times. The chain employs TRBV7-3 and TRBJ1-1; D remains unclear. Germline V lookup: CDR1 SGHTA, CDR2 FQGTGA. The CDR3 extends over 15 amino acids. The V end lost 0 bases, the J end lost 0 bases, and 8 bases lay between the germline ends. Here the CDR3 reads CASSLTGRMNTEAFF. The CDR3 nucleotides are TGTGCCAGCAGCTTAACAGGCCGGATGAACACTGAAGCTTTCTTT.

The rearrangement links TRBV10-1 to TRBJ2-2, with D perhaps assigned TRBD1 or TRBD2 (5 bases each). The germline V and J ends were trimmed by 6 bases and 2 bases, with 10 bases remaining between them. The germline gives CDR1 WNHNN, CDR2 SYGVQD (reference sequence). CDR3 length equals 14 residues. The CDR3 nucleotides read TGCGCCAGCAGCGGGGCGGCTAACACCGGGGAGCTGTTTTTT. Its protein is CASSGAANTGELFF.

The chain combines TRBV6-5 with TRBJ2-1, with 10 bases matching TRBD2. The CDR3 consists of 15 residues. Losses at the gene ends were 5 bases for V and 6 bases for J; bases not matched to a gene: 7. Germline V CDR1 and CDR2: MNHEY, SVGAGI. This chain's CDR3 is CASSLQREGLNEQFF. CDR3 bases: TGTGCCAGCAGTCTTCAGCGGGAGGGCCTCAATGAGCAGTTCTTC.

The genes are TRBV12-5 and TRBJ1-1; D is possibly TRBD1 (6 bases). Trimming cost V 1 base and J 1 base, with 10 bases left between them. Germline loops: CDR1 LGHNT, CDR2 FRNRAP. The CDR3 has 15 residues. CDR3 in amino acids: CASGLEMGQNTEAFF. CDR3 coding DNA: TGTGCTAGTGGTTTGGAAATGGGACAGAACACTGAAGCTTTCTTT. Looking up the rest from reference TRBV12-5 and TRBJ1-1 gives the full variable domain: DARVTQTPRHKVTEMGQEVTMRCQPILGHNTVFWYRQTMMQGLELLAYFRNRAPLDDSGMPKDRFSAEMPDATLATLKIQPSEPRDSAVYFCASGLEMGQNTEAFFGQGTRLTVV.

The chain combines TRBV11-2 with TRBJ1-1; D remains ambiguous. Trimming stripped 1 base from V and 1 base from J, with 7 bases between. This CDR3 is 14 amino acids long. Germline CDR1 reads SGHAT; CDR2 reads FQNNGV. This chain's CDR3 is CASSLGEENTEAFF. The DNA of the CDR3 is TGTGCCAGCAGCTTAGGGGAGGAGAACACTGAAGCTTTCTTT.

The chain is built from TRBV5-1 and TRBJ2-7; D remains unclear. Trimming took 0 bases from V and 2 from J, leaving 9 bases between them. This CDR3 has 14 residues. The germline V gene has CDR1 SGHRS and CDR2 YFSETQ. CDR3 amino acids: CASSLVSPPYEQYV. Here the CDR3 DNA reads TGCGCCAGCAGCTTGGTCTCCCCGCCCTACGAGCAGTACGTC.

The rearrangement uses TRBV13 and TRBJ1-5; tentative D call: TRBD1 (5 bases). V lost 4 bases and J 0 bases, leaving 7 bases between the germline ends. Per germline, CDR1 PRHDT and CDR2 FYEKMQ (reference sequence). The CDR3 sequence is 14 residues long. CDR3 sequence (DNA): TGTGCCAGCAGCTCCGGGGGTAGCAATCAGCCCCAGCATTTT. This codes for CASSSGGSNQPQHF.

This chain uses TRBV2 with TRBJ2-3; D gene unclear. Trimming cost V 0 bases and J 5 bases, with 6 bases left between them. The CDR3 contains 13 residues. CDR1 SNHLY and CDR2 FYNNEI come from the germline V gene. In DNA, the CDR3 is TGTGCCAGCAGTGAAGCGGGGATAGATACGCAGTATTTT. It is translated as CASSEAGIDTQYF. Supplemented by reference TRBV2 and TRBJ2-3, the full variable domain reads EPEVTQTPSHQVTQMGQEVILRCVPISNHLYFYWYRQILGQKVEFLVSFYNNEISEKSEIFDDQFSVERPDGSNFTLKIRSTKLEDSAMYFCASSEAGIDTQYFGPGTRLTVL.

The CDR3 coding sequence is TGTGCCAGCAGCTTAGAGGGGAGACTTAACTATGGCTACACCTTC. Its translation: CASSLEGRLNYGYTF. V and J are TRBV7-7 and TRBJ1-2; D might be TRBD1 (5 bases). Trimming cost V 1 base and J 1 base, with 10 bases left between them. The CDR3 is 15 residues long. Germline V gene data show CDR1 as SSHAT and CDR2 as FNYEAQ (reference sequence).

The chain recombines TRBV18 with TRBJ2-1, with D perhaps given as TRBD1 or TRBD2 (5 bases each). V shed 1 base and J shed 6 bases, with 13 bases lying between them. Looked up from germline, CDR1 is KGHSH and CDR2 is LQKENI. This CDR3 region has 15 residues. CDR3: CASSPRREWGNEQFF. The CDR3 DNA sequence: TGTGCCAGCTCACCACGCAGGGAGTGGGGCAATGAGCAGTTCTTC.

This clone has just a few counts. The CDR3 coding sequence is TGTGCCAGCAGTGAAGAGGTGCTGCAGAAGAACACTGAAGCTTTCTTT. Translated, it gives CASSEEVLQKNTEAFF. The chain carries TRBV6-1 and TRBJ1-1; D is uncertain. The germline V gene encodes CDR1 MNHNS and CDR2 SASEGT. The CDR3 has 16 amino acids. The ends were cut back, 1 base at V and 1 base at J, with 13 bases in the middle.

The chain combines TRBV29-1 with TRBJ2-1, with 10 bases lining up with TRBD2. Trimming removed 4 bases from V and 4 bases from J; junction bases left unmatched: 7. CDR3 size: 15 residues. Germline V CDR1 and CDR2: SQVTM, ANQGSEA. In DNA form, the CDR3 reads TGCAGCGTTGTAGGAGCGGGAGGGGTTTACAATGAGCAGTTCTTC. This gives the protein CSVVGAGGVYNEQFF.

The CDR3 DNA follows: TGTGCCAGCAGCCAATCGGCGGGAGGGGCCGAGACCCAGTACTTC. This codes for CASSQSAGGAETQYF. The chain uses TRBV16 and TRBJ2-5; 9 bases align to TRBD2. This CDR3 has 15 amino acids. From germline, CDR1 is KGHSY and CDR2 FQNENV. Trimming cost V 0 bases and J 5 bases; bases outside gene matches: 4.

V and J are TRBV29-1 and TRBJ2-1, with D perhaps given as TRBD1 or TRBD2 (5 bases each). The CDR3 extends over 12 amino acids. Germline lookup yields CDR1 SQVTM and CDR2 ANQGSEA. Trimming shortened V by 2 bases and J by 9 bases, and 11 bases separated the two germline ends. The CDR3 nucleotides read TGCAGCGTTGAACGTGGGGGTGGTGAGCAGTTCTTC. Its translation is CSVERGGGEQFF.

The chain links TRBV7-9 to TRBJ2-2; D is possibly TRBD1 (6 bases). V dropped 2 bases and J dropped 5 bases, with 12 bases sitting between them. The CDR3 is 15 amino acids. Germline CDR1 is SEHNR and CDR2 is FQNEAQ (reference sequence). The CDR3 loop reads CASSLRRGRTGELFF. The CDR3 region has the DNA TGTGCCAGCAGCTTACGCAGGGGCAGGACCGGGGAGCTGTTTTTT. Together with reference TRBV7-9 and TRBJ2-2, the CDR3 gives the full variable domain: DTGVSQNPRHKITKRGQNVTFRCDPISEHNRLYWYRQTLGQGPEFLTYFQNEAQLEKSRLLSDRFSAERPKGSFSTLEIQRTEQGDSAMYLCASSLRRGRTGELFFGEGSRLTVL.

In this sample, this clone turned up a few times. This rearrangement joins TRBV29-1 to TRBJ2-6, with TRBD1 matching 11 bases. CDR3 length: 18 amino acids. V shed 0 bases, J shed 1 base, and the junction held 5 bases outside the gene matches. Germline CDR1 reads SQVTM; CDR2 reads ANQGSEA. The CDR3 reads CSVEDVGQGASGANVLTF. The CDR3 nucleotides read TGCAGCGTTGAAGACGTAGGACAGGGGGCATCTGGGGCCAACGTCCTGACTTTC. The full variable domain, in which reference TRBV29-1 and TRBJ2-6 provide the parts outside the CDR3, is SAVISQKPSRDICQRGTSLTIQCQVDSQVTMMFWYRQQPGQSLTLIATANQGSEATYESGFVIDKFPISRPNLTFSTLTVSNMSPEDSSIYLCSVEDVGQGASGANVLTFGAGSRLTVL.

The rearrangement joins TRBV10-3 to TRBJ1-2; D might be TRBD1 (6 bases). The germline V and J ends were trimmed by 7 bases and 0 bases, with 18 bases remaining between them. The germline CDR1 and CDR2 sequences are ENHRY and SYGVKD. The CDR3 length is 16 residues. The CDR3 loop reads CAIKGTNGGANYGYTF. The CDR3 DNA reads TGTGCCATCAAGGGGACAAACGGGGGAGCTAACTATGGCTACACCTTC.

CDR3 sequence reads: CASSDGINYGYTF. CDR3 nucleotides: TGTGCCAGCAGTGACGGGATAAACTATGGCTACACCTTC. The chain has TRBV6-1 and TRBJ1-2, with D unresolved. The CDR3 covers 13 residues. Germline V lookup: CDR1 MNHNS, CDR2 SASEGT. V gave up 3 bases and J gave up 2 bases, with 7 bases separating them.

The chain has TRBV27 and TRBJ1-2, with TRBD1 as a possible D gene (6 bases). V was shortened by 5 bases and J by 4 bases, with 23 bases between the two germline ends. CDR1 is MNHEY, CDR2 SMNVEV, per germline (reference sequence). The CDR3 extends over 17 amino acids. This chain's CDR3 is CASSPDVPGHGSYGYTF. CDR3 DNA: TGTGCCAGCAGTCCTGATGTCCCGGGACACGGATCCTATGGCTACACCTTC.

This clone occurred once. J is TRBJ2-7 and V is TRBV13; 12 positions match TRBD1. V gave up 4 bases and J gave up 3 bases; unmatched junction bases: 13. Germline V gene sequence: CDR1 PRHDT, CDR2 FYEKMQ (reference sequence). The CDR3 covers 18 residues. CDR3 protein: CASSSWDRGRSLGYEQYV. In nucleotides, the CDR3 is TGTGCCAGCAGCTCCTGGGACAGGGGGCGATCGCTTGGCTACGAGCAGTACGTC.

The chain couples TRBV11-2 to TRBJ1-1; no firm D call. V shed 9 bases and J shed 1 base, with 9 bases lying between them. The CDR3 sequence is 12 residues long. Germline CDR1 and CDR2: SGHAT and FQNNGV. Here the CDR3 DNA reads TGTGCCAGTAATAGCGGGAACACTGAAGCTTTCTTT. Translating it yields CASNSGNTEAFF.

Here the CDR3 reads CSVDLSRGAGDEQFF. DNA for the CDR3: TGCAGCGTTGATCTGTCGCGGGGGGCCGGCGATGAGCAGTTCTTC. The chain employs TRBV29-1 and TRBJ2-1, with TRBD2 matching 8 bases. The CDR3 loop spans 15 amino acids. Germline V CDR1 and CDR2: SQVTM, ANQGSEA. The V segment lost 3 bases and the J segment 8 bases; nucleotides outside the gene matches: 12.